This T cell receptor beta chain was sequenced during a study of human T cells and chemical hapten exposure. Study-wide results and limits: TCRs above 1 in 1000 frequency did not change with DPC sensitization.

The V and J ends lost 5 bases and 4 bases respectively, with 17 bases between them. The CDR3 totals 15 residues. Germline values: CDR1 KGHSH, CDR2 LQKENI. Time point described: pre-sensitization, week 0. Specified treatment: therapeutic diphenylcyclopropenone sensitization with weekly scalp DPC. This clonotype has a handful of counts. Its antigen is undetermined. TCRdb re-derived calls from the RACE reads in MiXCR, one entry per CDR3 protein. The sample consists of more than 250,000 distinct CDR3 sequences, 7.5% to 9% of them appearing once. The sequenced sample was whole blood, obtained in connection with sensitization to the hapten diphenylcyclopropenone (DPC). This chain uses TRBV18 with TRBJ1-2; D is possibly TRBD1 (6 bases). This receptor was taken from a man aged 18 to 30 with alopecia areata. Some clones in this sample may be carry-over from other donors' samples. The CDR3: CASSTRQEDFYGYTF. In nucleotides, the CDR3 is TGTGCCAGCTCAACTCGACAGGAAGATTTCTATGGCTACACCTTC.